This record looks at one T cell receptor beta chain sequence and its context. This specimen belongs to a study of blood T cell repertoires in COVID-19. Study information: COVID-19 samples collected from the United States, Italy and Spain covered acute and convalescent phases.

The CDR3 totals 13 residues. Trimming took 9 bases from V and 1 from J; bases not matched to a gene: 5. Per germline, CDR1 KGHDR and CDR2 SFDVKD. Clones were read by immunoSEQ multiplex PCR, and TCRdb kept only the in-frame ones, dropping some. The table includes roughly 440,000 clones, around 89% detected once. J is TRBJ2-7 and V is TRBV24-1, with 7 bases aligning to TRBD1. This receptor was identified in a woman aged 45-60 years with COVID-19, enrolled during active disease. The material sequenced was peripheral blood. The CDR3 protein is CATSGTASYEQYF. The CDR3 nucleotides are TGTGCCACCTCCGGGACAGCGTCCTACGAGCAGTACTTC.